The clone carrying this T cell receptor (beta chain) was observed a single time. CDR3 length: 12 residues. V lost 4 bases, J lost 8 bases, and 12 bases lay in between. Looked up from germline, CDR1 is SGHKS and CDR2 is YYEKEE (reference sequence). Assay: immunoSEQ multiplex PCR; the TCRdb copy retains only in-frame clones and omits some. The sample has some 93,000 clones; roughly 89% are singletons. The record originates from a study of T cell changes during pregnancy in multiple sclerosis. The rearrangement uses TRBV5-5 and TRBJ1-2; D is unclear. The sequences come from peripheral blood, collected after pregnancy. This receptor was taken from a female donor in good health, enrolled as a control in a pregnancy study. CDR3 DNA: TGTGCCAGCAGCGTTGACACTGGAGGCTACACCTTC. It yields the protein CASSVDTGGYTF.